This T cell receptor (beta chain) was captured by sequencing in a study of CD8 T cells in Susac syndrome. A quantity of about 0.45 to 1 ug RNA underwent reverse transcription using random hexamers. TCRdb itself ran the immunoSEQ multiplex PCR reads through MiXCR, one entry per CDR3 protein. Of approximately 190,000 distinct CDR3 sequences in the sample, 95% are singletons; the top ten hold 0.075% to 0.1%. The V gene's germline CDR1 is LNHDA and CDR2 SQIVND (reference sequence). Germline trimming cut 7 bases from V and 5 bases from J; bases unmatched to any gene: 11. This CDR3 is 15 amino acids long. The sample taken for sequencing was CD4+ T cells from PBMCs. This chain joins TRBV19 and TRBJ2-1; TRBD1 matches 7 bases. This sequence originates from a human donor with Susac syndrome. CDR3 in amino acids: CASTNLGDSNNEQFF. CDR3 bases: TGTGCCAGTACAAATTTGGGGGACAGCAACAATGAGCAGTTCTTC.